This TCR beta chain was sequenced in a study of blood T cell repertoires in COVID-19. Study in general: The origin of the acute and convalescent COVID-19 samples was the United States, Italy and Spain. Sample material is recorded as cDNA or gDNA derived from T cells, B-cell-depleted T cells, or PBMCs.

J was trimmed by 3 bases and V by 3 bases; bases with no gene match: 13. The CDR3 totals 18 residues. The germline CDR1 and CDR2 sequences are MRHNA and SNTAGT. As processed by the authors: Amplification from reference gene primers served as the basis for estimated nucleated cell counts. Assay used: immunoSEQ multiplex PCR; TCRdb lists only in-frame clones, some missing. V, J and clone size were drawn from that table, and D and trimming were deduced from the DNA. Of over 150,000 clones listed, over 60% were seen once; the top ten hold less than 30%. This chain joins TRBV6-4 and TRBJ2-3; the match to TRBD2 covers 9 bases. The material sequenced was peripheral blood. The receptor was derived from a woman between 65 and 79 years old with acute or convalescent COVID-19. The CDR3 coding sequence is TGTGCCAGCAGTGAATTCCGAGGTGAGCGGGAGGAAACAGATACGCAGTATTTT. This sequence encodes CASSEFRGEREETDTQYF.